This entry describes one T cell receptor (beta chain). What it recognizes is unknown. The length of the CDR3 is 12 residues. The V gene's germline CDR1 is SEHNR and CDR2 FQNEAQ (reference sequence). Trimming cost V 5 bases and J 8 bases, with 12 bases left between them. Investigators merged groups given second doses at roughly 4 or roughly 12 weeks. Assay: immunoSEQ multiplex PCR; the TCRdb copy retains only in-frame clones and omits some. The profile covers about 150,000 clones, with 90% appearing a single time and 3% to 3.5% taken by the ten largest. This sample is drawn from a study of T cell responses to AZD1222 COVID-19 vaccine. Findings and caveats of the study: Repertoire sampling happened only post peak T cell response. Clonal diversity may have been underestimated in mostly white British donors.

The chain recombines TRBV7-9 with TRBJ1-1; D is possibly TRBD1 (5 bases). Material: peripheral blood, obtained 28 days after the second AZD1222 dose. The sequence came from an adult who received the AZD1222 COVID-19 vaccine. This CDR3 is CASSQSRGEAFF. CDR3 DNA sequence: TGTGCCAGCAGCCAATCCCGGGGGGAAGCTTTCTTT.